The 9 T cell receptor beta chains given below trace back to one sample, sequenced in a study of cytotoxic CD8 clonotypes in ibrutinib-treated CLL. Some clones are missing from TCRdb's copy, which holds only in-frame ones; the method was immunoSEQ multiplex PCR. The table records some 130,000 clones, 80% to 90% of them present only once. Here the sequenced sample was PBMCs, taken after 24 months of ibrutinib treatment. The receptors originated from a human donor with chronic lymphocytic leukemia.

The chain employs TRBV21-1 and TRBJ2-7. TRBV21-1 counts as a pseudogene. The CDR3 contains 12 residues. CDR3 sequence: CASSKTHYEQYF. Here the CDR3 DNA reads TGTGCCAGCAGCAAAACCCACTACGAGCAGTACTTC.

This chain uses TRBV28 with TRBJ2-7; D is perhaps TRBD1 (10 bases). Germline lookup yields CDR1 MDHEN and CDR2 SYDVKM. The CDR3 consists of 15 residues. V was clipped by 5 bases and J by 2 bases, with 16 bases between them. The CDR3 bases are TGTGCCAGCAGTCCTAGCGGGACAGGGGCCTACGAGCAGTACTTC. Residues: CASSPSGTGAYEQYF.

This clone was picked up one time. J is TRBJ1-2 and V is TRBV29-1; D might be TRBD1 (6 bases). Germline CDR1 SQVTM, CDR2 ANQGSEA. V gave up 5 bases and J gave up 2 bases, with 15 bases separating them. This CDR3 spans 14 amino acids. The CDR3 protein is CSVMPQGTNYGYTF. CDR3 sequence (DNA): TGCAGCGTTATGCCGCAGGGGACAAACTATGGCTACACCTTC.

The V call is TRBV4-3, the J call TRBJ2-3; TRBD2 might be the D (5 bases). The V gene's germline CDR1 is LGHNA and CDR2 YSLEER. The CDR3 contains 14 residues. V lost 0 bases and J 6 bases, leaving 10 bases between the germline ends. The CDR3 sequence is CASSQDRGPDTQYF. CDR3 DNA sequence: TGCGCCAGCAGCCAAGATAGAGGGCCCGATACGCAGTATTTT.

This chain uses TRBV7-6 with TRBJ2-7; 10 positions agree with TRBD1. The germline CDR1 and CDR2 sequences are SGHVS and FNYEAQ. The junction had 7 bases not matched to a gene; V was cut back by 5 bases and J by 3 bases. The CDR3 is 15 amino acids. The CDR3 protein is CASSPDRGPFYEQYF. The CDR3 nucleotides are TGTGCCAGCAGCCCAGACAGGGGGCCATTCTACGAGCAGTACTTC.

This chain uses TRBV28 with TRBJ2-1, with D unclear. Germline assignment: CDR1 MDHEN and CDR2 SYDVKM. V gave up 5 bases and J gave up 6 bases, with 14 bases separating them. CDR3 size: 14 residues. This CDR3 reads CASSPLLGINEQFF. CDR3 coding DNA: TGTGCCAGCAGTCCGCTCTTAGGGATCAATGAGCAGTTCTTC.

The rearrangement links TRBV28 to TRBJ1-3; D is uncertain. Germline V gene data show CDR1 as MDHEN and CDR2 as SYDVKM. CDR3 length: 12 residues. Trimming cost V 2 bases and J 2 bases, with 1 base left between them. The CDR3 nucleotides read TGTGCCAGCAGTTTAACTGGAAACACCATATATTTT. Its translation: CASSLTGNTIYF. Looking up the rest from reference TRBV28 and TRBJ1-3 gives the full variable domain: DVKVTQSSRYLVKRTGEKVFLECVQDMDHENMFWYRQDPGLGLRLIYFSYDVKMKEKGDIPEGYSVSREKKERFSLILESASTNQTSMYLCASSLTGNTIYFGEGSWLTVV.

CDR3 region: CASSLGPAGDRGGNEQFF. DNA for the CDR3: TGCGCCAGCAGCTTGGGTCCCGCTGGGGACAGGGGAGGGAATGAGCAGTTCTTC. V usage is TRBV5-1 and J usage is TRBJ2-1, with 10 bases fitting TRBD1. The CDR3 loop spans 18 amino acids. Germline V gives CDR1 SGHRS, CDR2 YFSETQ. V lost 0 bases, J lost 7 bases, and 13 bases stayed unmatched.

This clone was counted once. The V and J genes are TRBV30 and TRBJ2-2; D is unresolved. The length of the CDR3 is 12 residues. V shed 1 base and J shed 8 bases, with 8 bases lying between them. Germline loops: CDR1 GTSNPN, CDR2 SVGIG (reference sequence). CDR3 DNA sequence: TGTGCCTGGAGTGGAGGAGTGGGGGAGCTGTTTTTT. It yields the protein CAWSGGVGELFF.